This T cell receptor (beta chain) was identified during a study of CD8+ T cells in alopecia areata. Study details: Percent affected scalp area, the SALT score, rated treated patients' severity.

Extracted from the samples, RNA was reverse transcribed into cDNA to serve as the sequencing template. TCRdb keeps only in-frame clones here, not all; method: immunoSEQ multiplex PCR. The repertoire holds under 130,000 clones, with around 84% as singletons. Treatment in this sample: oral pan-JAK inhibitor, 5-10 mg twice daily. Cell sorting on a FACSAria was used to separate CD4+ and CD8+ T cells from the PBMCs. This clone was counted a single time. Its antigen is unidentified. J lost 8 bases, V lost 4 bases, and 10 bases had no gene match. The CDR3 sequence is 15 residues long. Germline V gene lookup returns CDR1 PRHDT and CDR2 FYEKMQ (reference sequence). Study results and caveats: Lesional scalp displayed greater clonality than normal scalp, most notably in alopecia totalis/universalis.

The sequence was obtained from a human donor with alopecia areata. This specimen consisted of CD8+ T cells sorted from blood, obtained around week 34, from a patient treated with tofacitinib. V gene TRBV13 combines with J gene TRBJ2-1, with 8 bases that match TRBD2. This chain's CDR3 is CASSSISGSQDEQFF. For the CDR3, the DNA is TGTGCCAGCAGCTCGATCAGCGGGAGTCAGGATGAGCAGTTCTTC.